Here is one T cell receptor beta chain with its context. The target antigen is unknown. Germline CDR1 reads SGHTA; CDR2 reads FQGNSA. V dropped 5 bases and J dropped 6; count of bases not matched to a gene: 3. The CDR3 sequence is 12 residues long. The entry originates in a study of blood T cells in healthy people across ages. The wider study: Roughly one uniquely barcoded beta molecule per two T cells was captured. Study-wide points: The study found TCR beta diversity correlated strongly with naive T cell percentage. CMV status of donors was not determined, possibly confounding expanded clonotype changes.

Combining a sample-barcoded 5' primer with a J-beta primer mix, a second PCR ran for 7 to 11 cycles. From each sample, at least 2.5 million paired-end reads containing CDR3 were obtained. TCRdb re-derived calls from the 5' RACE reads in MiXCR, one entry per CDR3 protein. The sample holds about 780,000 distinct CDR3 sequences, less than 60% seen once. This sequence originates from an elderly man in good health. V gene TRBV7-2 combines with J gene TRBJ2-7, with 8 bases that match TRBD2. Sequencing was done on a sample of blood. DNA for the CDR3: TGTGCCAGCAGCATCGGGGGGGCCGAGCAGTACTTC. This gives the protein CASSIGGAEQYF.